Listed below are T cell receptor beta chains from one sample, sequenced in a study of cytotoxic CD8 clonotypes in ibrutinib-treated CLL. Profiled with immunoSEQ multiplex PCR; TCRdb holds only in-frame clones, not every one. The sample contains more than 300,000 clones, approximately 80% of which appear only once. The sequencing here drew on PBMCs, taken before ibrutinib treatment. These receptors originate from a human donor with chronic lymphocytic leukemia. The CDR3 runs from the conserved cysteine through the conserved F or W. The order of the fields is D gene, V gene, CDR3 length, J gene, clone size, CDR3 protein, CDR3 DNA. A D gene is named only where the DNA matches it firmly. Size tells how often a clone was seen (once, few, many) or the class of an expanded clone, and some rows leave it out.

TRBD1,TRBV7-2,15,TRBJ2-5,-,CASSLRQGTQETQYF,TGTGCCAGCAGCCTACGACAGGGCACACAAGAGACCCAGTACTTC
TRBD2,TRBV29-1,15,TRBJ2-1,-,CSVPRGAGGNNEQFF,TGCAGCGTTCCCCGAGGAGCGGGAGGTAACAATGAGCAGTTCTTC
TRBD1,TRBV7-6,14,TRBJ1-4,-,CASSATGGREKLFF,TGTGCCAGCAGCGCCACAGGGGGTAGGGAAAAACTGTTTTTT
-,TRBV19,10,TRBJ2-4,-,CASGRNIQYF,TGTGCCAGTGGAAGAAACATTCAGTACTTC
TRBD2,TRBV7-9,15,TRBJ2-5,-,CASSLGLAEQETQYF,TGTGCCAGCAGCCTAGGACTAGCGGAACAAGAGACCCAGTACTTC
-,TRBV5-1,14,TRBJ1-1,once,CASSLAQGNTEAFF,TGCGCCAGCAGCTTGGCGCAGGGGAACACTGAAGCTTTCTTT
-,TRBV18,14,TRBJ1-3,few,CASLRDSSGNTIYF,TGTGCCAGCCTACGGGACTCCTCTGGAAACACCATATATTTT
-,TRBV30,12,TRBJ1-5,-,CAWSPGKQPQHF,TGTGCCTGGAGTCCAGGGAAACAGCCCCAGCATTTT
-,TRBV7-9,17,TRBJ2-7,-,CASSLATLGIMGVAQYF,TGTGCCAGCAGCTTAGCGACATTGGGAATAATGGGAGTCGCGCAGTACTTC
-,TRBV5-4,15,TRBJ2-6,-,CASSTPGAGANVLTF,TGTGCCAGCAGTACTCCGGGTGCTGGGGCCAACGTCCTGACTTTC
-,TRBV19,13,TRBJ2-7,few,CASSAGSSYEQYF,TGTGCCAGTAGTGCAGGGAGCTCCTACGAGCAGTACTTC
-,TRBV2,13,TRBJ1-5,-,CASSPTQGQPQHF,TGTGCCAGCAGCCCTACACAGGGTCAGCCCCAGCATTTT
TRBD1,TRBV28,14,TRBJ1-5,-,CASIRTGGLQPQHF,TGTGCCAGCATCAGGACAGGGGGCCTTCAGCCCCAGCATTTT
-,TRBV28,13,TRBJ2-6,few,CASSLSGANVLTF,TGTGCCAGCAGTTTGTCTGGGGCCAACGTCCTGACTTTC
-,TRBV30,13,TRBJ1-1,-,CAWIRIPNTEAFF,TGTGCCTGGATAAGAATACCGAACACTGAAGCTTTCTTT
-,TRBV30,14,TRBJ1-1,-,CAFSGTGPLTEAFF,TGTGCCTTCTCCGGGACCGGGCCTCTCACTGAAGCTTTCTTT
TRBD1,TRBV5-4,15,TRBJ2-7,few,CASSLGTGANYEQYF,TGTGCCAGCAGCTTGGGGACAGGGGCAAATTACGAGCAGTACTTC
-,TRBV5-4,13,TRBJ2-7,-,CASSLTLSGEQYF,TGTGCCAGCAGCTTGACCCTGTCGGGGGAGCAGTACTTC
-,TRBV5-1,12,TRBJ2-1,-,CASSLSHNEQFF,TGCGCCAGCAGCTTGAGTCACAATGAGCAGTTCTTC
-,TRBV5-1,17,TRBJ1-4,once,CASSFSSPQKLGEKLFF,TGCGCCAGCAGCTTCTCGTCCCCACAAAAGCTGGGTGAAAAACTGTTTTTT
TRBD2,TRBV30,15,TRBJ2-1,-,CAWASGRVGYNEQFF,TGTGCCTGGGCTAGCGGGAGGGTCGGCTACAATGAGCAGTTCTTC
TRBD2,TRBV11-2,16,TRBJ2-1,-,CASQSSSGSSYNEQFF,TGTGCCAGCCAATCCTCCAGCGGGAGCTCCTACAATGAGCAGTTCTTC
TRBD2,TRBV4-2,15,TRBJ2-1,-,CASSQRGGSGNEQFF,TGTGCCAGCAGCCAAAGAGGCGGGAGTGGGAATGAGCAGTTCTTC
TRBD2,TRBV9,16,TRBJ2-7,-,CATLRAQREGPYEQYF,TGTGCCACCTTGCGAGCCCAGCGGGAGGGACCCTACGAGCAGTACTTC
TRBD1,TRBV27,18,TRBJ1-4,-,CASSFQPLGTGVNEKLFF,TGTGCCAGCAGTTTCCAGCCCCTCGGGACAGGAGTGAATGAAAAACTGTTTTTT
TRBD2,TRBV2,18,TRBJ2-3,-,CASHPPGTSGPSTYTQYF,TGTGCCAGCCACCCCCCAGGGACTAGCGGTCCCTCGACGTATACGCAGTATTTT
-,TRBV5-1,14,TRBJ2-3,-,CASSWGRGADTQYF,TGCGCCAGCAGCTGGGGACGGGGCGCAGATACGCAGTATTTT
-,TRBV5-1,17,TRBJ2-1,-,CASSPGTLTIDGNEQFF,TGCGCCAGCAGTCCCGGGACACTAACCATCGACGGCAATGAGCAGTTCTTC
-,TRBV5-1,13,TRBJ2-5,-,CASSSGRQETQYF,TGCGCCAGCAGCTCGGGCAGACAAGAGACCCAGTACTTC
-,TRBV25-1,15,TRBJ1-2,-,CASSVGGLSDSGYTF,TGTGCCAGCAGTGTGGGGGGACTTTCCGACTCTGGCTACACCTTC
-,TRBV6-5,12,TRBJ2-3,few,CASSGSTDTQYF,TGTGCCAGCAGCGGGAGCACAGATACGCAGTATTTT
TRBD2,TRBV13,16,TRBJ2-1,-,CASSATSGKDYNEQFF,TGTGCCAGCAGCGCAACTAGCGGGAAGGACTACAATGAGCAGTTCTTC
-,TRBV4-2,15,TRBJ1-1,-,CASSQERVLNTEAFF,TGTGCCAGCAGCCAAGAGCGTGTTCTGAACACTGAAGCTTTCTTT
-,TRBV30,14,TRBJ2-4,-,CAWRTPLAKNIQYF,TGTGCCTGGAGGACACCGCTAGCCAAAAACATTCAGTACTTC
-,TRBV7-2,17,TRBJ1-2,-,CASSSRNDETGGYGYTF,TGTGCCAGCAGCTCACGAAATGACGAGACTGGCGGGTATGGCTACACCTTC
TRBD2,TRBV25-1,17,TRBJ2-3,-,CASSALAGAGGTDTQYF,TGTGCCAGCAGTGCGCTAGCGGGAGCCGGGGGCACAGATACGCAGTATTTT
-,TRBV5-4,15,TRBJ2-7,-,CASSSGTLSPYEQYF,TGTGCCAGCAGCTCTGGGACTCTGTCGCCCTACGAGCAGTACTTC
-,TRBV6-4,14,TRBJ1-5,few,CASSDREGNQPQHF,TGTGCCAGCAGTGACAGAGAAGGCAATCAGCCCCAGCATTTT
-,TRBV28,12,TRBJ2-7,-,CASGLASYEQYF,TGTGCCAGCGGCCTAGCCTCCTACGAGCAGTACTTC
-,TRBV5-4,14,TRBJ2-3,-,CASSFDSYTDTQYF,TGTGCCAGCAGTTTCGACAGTTACACAGATACGCAGTATTTT
TRBD1,TRBV9,17,TRBJ2-7,-,CASSVVRVMGQTYEQYF,TGTGCCAGCAGCGTAGTACGTGTGATGGGACAGACCTACGAGCAGTACTTC